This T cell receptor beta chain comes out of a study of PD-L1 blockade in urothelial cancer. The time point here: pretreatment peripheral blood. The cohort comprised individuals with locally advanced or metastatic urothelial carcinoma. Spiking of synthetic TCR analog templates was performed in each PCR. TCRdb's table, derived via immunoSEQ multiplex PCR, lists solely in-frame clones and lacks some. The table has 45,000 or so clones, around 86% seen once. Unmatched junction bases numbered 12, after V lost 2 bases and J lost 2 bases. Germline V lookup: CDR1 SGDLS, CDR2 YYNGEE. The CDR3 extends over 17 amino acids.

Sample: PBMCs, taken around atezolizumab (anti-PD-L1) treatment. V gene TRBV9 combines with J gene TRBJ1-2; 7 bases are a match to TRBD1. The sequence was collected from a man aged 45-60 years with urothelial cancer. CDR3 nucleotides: TGTGCCAGCAGCGTCGAAAAAGAGAAGGGGGCAAACTATGGCTACACCTTC. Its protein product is CASSVEKEKGANYGYTF.